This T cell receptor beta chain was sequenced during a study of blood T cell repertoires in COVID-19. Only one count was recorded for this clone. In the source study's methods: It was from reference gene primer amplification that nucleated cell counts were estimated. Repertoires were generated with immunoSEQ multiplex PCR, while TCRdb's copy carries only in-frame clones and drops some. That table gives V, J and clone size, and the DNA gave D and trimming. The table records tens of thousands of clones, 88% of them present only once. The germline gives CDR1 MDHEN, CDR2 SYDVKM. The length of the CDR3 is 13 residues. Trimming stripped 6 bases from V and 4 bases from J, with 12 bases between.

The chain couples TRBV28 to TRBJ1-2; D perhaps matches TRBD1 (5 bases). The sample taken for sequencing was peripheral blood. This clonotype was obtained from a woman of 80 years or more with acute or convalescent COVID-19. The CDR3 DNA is TGTGCCAGCAGACAGGACACAAGCTATGGCTACACCTTC. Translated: CASRQDTSYGYTF.